This T cell receptor beta chain stems from a study of cytomegalovirus exposure and HLA in healthy donors. Findings and caveats of the study: Roughly uniform sequencing depth across donors was assumed, possibly incorrectly. Of the V segments, some could not be distinguished, including TRBV6-2 and TRBV6-3, and were excluded. Clonal expansion, a later analysis showed, was greater in HLA-associated TCR beta chains than in equally common others.

Regarding this clone: Its antigen is not identified.

The CDR3 totals 13 residues. V was clipped by 0 bases and J by 1 base, with 3 bases between them. The germline CDR1 and CDR2 sequences are LGHNA and YNFKEQ. Primers: 60 Vbeta forward and 13 Jbeta reverse. TCRdb's copy holds only in-frame clones and misses some; the assay was immunoSEQ multiplex PCR. In the table there are about 60,000 clones, over 75% of which are singletons. Sequenced: PBMCs. This sequence was found in a male donor in good health and CMV-seronegative. The J gene is TRBJ1-1, the V gene TRBV4-2; D is unresolved. The chain's CDR3 is CASSQDRNTEAFF. The CDR3 region has the DNA TGTGCCAGCAGCCAAGATCGGAACACTGAAGCTTTCTTT.